The text below deals with one T cell receptor (beta chain). Trimming took 0 bases from V and 6 from J, leaving 9 bases between them. Germline V gene lookup returns CDR1 MNHEY and CDR2 SVGAGI. CDR3 length equals 14 residues. This table comes from immunoSEQ multiplex PCR, and its TCRdb copy is limited to in-frame clones, with some not included. The sample shows approximately 70,000 clones, roughly nine tenths of them seen only once. The source of the sample is a study of technical replicates of blood from a handful of donors. V gene TRBV6-5 combines with J gene TRBJ2-1; possibly TRBD2 for D (5 bases). This receptor was identified in a human donor in good health. Some clones in this sample may be carry-over from other donors' samples. Sequenced sample: T cells isolated from PBMCs. DNA for the CDR3: TGTGCCAGCAGTTACTCGGTCGGAGGCAATGAGCAGTTCTTC. Translating gives CASSYSVGGNEQFF.